This T cell receptor beta chain was recovered during a study of cytomegalovirus exposure and HLA in healthy donors. Study-wide points: Sequencing depth roughly uniform across donors was assumed in presence/absence analyses. Later analysis demonstrated an association between a missense DCLRE1C variant and TCR beta V- and J-gene trimming.

About this clone itself: Its specificity is not known.

This PCR relied on a set of 60 Vbeta primers and 13 Jbeta primers. TCRdb keeps only in-frame clones here, not all; method: immunoSEQ multiplex PCR. The table shows 150,000 or so clones, with 60% to 80% occurring only once. Trimming left V 7 bases short and J 1 base short, with 11 bases between. This CDR3 region has 14 residues. The germline gives CDR1 SNHLY, CDR2 FYNNEI. The source material was PBMCs. The rearrangement joins TRBV2 to TRBJ1-3; D remains unclear. The sequence derives from a man between 18 and 29 years old in good health and CMV-seropositive. CDR3 nucleotides: TGTGCCAGCACCCAACTATTTTCTGGAAACACCATATATTTT. Translated, it gives CASTQLFSGNTIYF.